These 26 T cell receptor beta chains were all obtained from the same sample, sequenced in a study of blood T cell repertoires in COVID-19. The table came from immunoSEQ multiplex PCR; TCRdb's copy has only in-frame clones and leaves some out. The top ten clones hold approximately 11% of a sample with roughly 150,000 clones, around 80% of them seen once. The sequencing sample was made of peripheral blood. All receptors derive from a man in his 60s with active or convalescent COVID-19.

V is TRBV6-5 and J is TRBJ1-4; D is uncertain. CDR3 size: 14 residues. V gave up 8 bases and J gave up 4 bases, with 14 bases separating them. In germline, CDR1 is MNHEY, CDR2 SVGAGI. For the CDR3, the DNA is TGTGCCAGCGGCCTCGGAGGCCTTAATGAAAAACTGTTTTTT. It codes for CASGLGGLNEKLFF.

The V call is TRBV18, the J call TRBJ1-5; D perhaps matches TRBD1 (5 bases). Germline V gives CDR1 KGHSH, CDR2 LQKENI. With 5 bases removed from V and 2 bases from J, the gap between germline ends came to 16 bases. The CDR3 contains 16 residues. In nucleotides, the CDR3 is TGTGCCAGCTCAGCCAATCAGGGTTCCGGCAATCAGCCCCAGCATTTT. This codes for CASSANQGSGNQPQHF.

This clone has more than one count but fewer than ten. This chain connects TRBV5-1 to TRBJ2-7; D uncertain. The length of the CDR3 is 15 residues. The germline V gene encodes CDR1 SGHRS and CDR2 YFSETQ. Between the trimmed V and J ends, which lost 5 bases and 2 bases, there was a span of 17 bases. The CDR3 here is CASSLTSLSPYEQYF. The DNA for the CDR3 is TGCGCCAGCAGTTTAACATCTCTCTCTCCCTACGAGCAGTACTTC.

This chain uses TRBV25-1 with TRBJ1-4, with TRBD1 matching 8 bases. With 5 bases clipped from V and 5 bases from J, the junction kept 13 bases outside the gene matches. CDR1 and CDR2 (germline): MGHDK, SYGVNS. The CDR3 contains 17 residues. CDR3 amino acids: CASSKGQGTQYNEKLFF. DNA for the CDR3: TGTGCCAGCAGTAAAGGACAGGGAACTCAATACAATGAAAAACTGTTTTTT.

The chain carries TRBV23-1 and TRBJ2-5; D is perhaps TRBD2 (6 bases). TRBV23-1 is identified as an open reading frame with a role that is uncertain. V gave up 6 bases and J gave up 4 bases, with 12 bases separating them. This CDR3 comprises 13 residues. CDR3 DNA sequence: TGCGCCAGCAGCGGCGGGGCGGGAGAGACCCAGTACTTC. It translates to CASSGGAGETQYF.

The chain carries TRBV5-1 and TRBJ1-5, with D possibly TRBD1 on 6 matching bases. The V gene lost 0 bases and the J gene lost 2 bases, with 12 bases spanning the gap. The CDR3 extends over 16 amino acids. In germline, CDR1 is SGHRS, CDR2 YFSETQ. The CDR3 coding sequence is TGCGCCAGCAGCTTGGGTTCCGGGGGGCGCAATCAGCCCCAGCATTTT. Its translation is CASSLGSGGRNQPQHF.

This clone was detected a few times. The DNA for the CDR3 is TGTGCCAGCAGCTTAGGTCAGGAGGGATATGGCTACACCTTC. Its protein product is CASSLGQEGYGYTF. The chain has TRBV11-2 and TRBJ1-2, with unresolved D. Trimming stripped 1 base from V and 5 bases from J, with 11 bases between. The CDR3 loop spans 14 amino acids. Germline CDR1 is SGHAT and CDR2 is FQNNGV.

This CDR3 is CASSLGAIAEAFF. For the CDR3, the DNA is TGTGCCAGCAGTTTAGGAGCAATAGCTGAAGCTTTCTTT. This rearrangement joins TRBV12-3 or TRBV12-4 to TRBJ1-1; D gene uncertain. The V end lost 1 base, the J end lost 6 bases, and 9 bases lay between the germline ends. The CDR3 has 13 residues.

This sequence joins TRBV10-2 and TRBJ2-7, with 9 bases that match TRBD1. CDR3 length: 17 amino acids. J was trimmed by 1 base and V by 8 bases; bases with no gene match: 15. CDR1 and CDR2 from the germline V gene are WSHSY and SAAADI. CDR3 in DNA: TGCGCCAGCGCTCCCCTCAAAGGACAGGGGCTGTCCTACGAGCAGTACTTC. Translating it yields CASAPLKGQGLSYEQYF.

The chain is built from TRBV2 and TRBJ1-5; the match to TRBD1 covers 7 bases. CDR1 and CDR2 (germline): SNHLY, FYNNEI. V was clipped by 7 bases and J by 5 bases; unmatched bases: 11. The CDR3 runs to 15 residues. The CDR3 spells CASNKTGRGYQPQHF. DNA of the CDR3: TGTGCCAGCAATAAGACAGGGAGAGGCTATCAGCCCCAGCATTTT.

The rearrangement links TRBV7-9 to TRBJ1-1; 7 positions agree with TRBD1. The CDR3 has 13 residues. Germline V gene data show CDR1 as SEHNR and CDR2 as FQNEAQ (reference sequence). Unmatched junction bases numbered 1, after V lost 5 bases and J lost 1 base. The CDR3 DNA sequence: TGTGCCAGCAGCAGACAGGGGAACACTGAAGCTTTCTTT. It encodes CASSRQGNTEAFF. The full variable domain, with the rest looked up from reference TRBV7-9 and TRBJ1-1, is DTGVSQNPRHKITKRGQNVTFRCDPISEHNRLYWYRQTLGQGPEFLTYFQNEAQLEKSRLLSDRFSAERPKGSFSTLEIQRTEQGDSAMYLCASSRQGNTEAFFGQGTRLTVV.

This clone was seen a single time. The V call is TRBV7-2, the J call TRBJ2-3; unclear D gene. The ends were cut back, 4 bases at V and 2 bases at J, with 4 bases in the middle. Germline values: CDR1 SGHTA, CDR2 FQGNSA. This CDR3 comprises 12 residues. The CDR3 DNA is TGTGCCAGCAGCTCGTACACAGATACGCAGTATTTT. Residues: CASSSYTDTQYF.

This clone was recorded a few times. J is TRBJ2-7 and V is TRBV27, with 8 bases identical to TRBD1. The CDR3 has 16 amino acids. With 6 bases clipped from V and 1 base from J, the junction kept 11 bases outside the gene matches. From germline, CDR1 is MNHEY and CDR2 SMNVEV (reference sequence). CDR3 nucleotide sequence: TGTGCCAGCAGACGGACAGGGTACGGACCGTCCTACGAGCAGTACTTC. It specifies CASRRTGYGPSYEQYF.

The rearrangement links TRBV4-1 to TRBJ1-4; 8 nucleotides agree with TRBD1. The CDR3 length is 14 residues. CDR1 and CDR2 (germline): MGHRA, YSYEKL. V was clipped by 3 bases and J by 7 bases; unmatched bases: 4. Here the CDR3 reads CASSQDRASEKLFF. In DNA form, the CDR3 reads TGCGCCAGCAGCCAGGACAGGGCGAGTGAAAAACTGTTTTTT.

V and J are TRBV9 and TRBJ1-2, with D possibly TRBD1 on 5 matching bases. V lost 0 bases and J lost 6, with 6 bases in between. This CDR3 has 12 residues. Germline V CDR1 and CDR2: SGDLS, YYNGEE. The CDR3 region has the DNA TGTGCCAGCAGCGTAGCAGGGCATGGCTACACCTTC. This codes for CASSVAGHGYTF.

The chain employs TRBV2 and TRBJ1-2; D not certain. CDR3 length: 14 residues. Trimming stripped 5 bases from V and 5 bases from J, with 15 bases between. Germline CDR1 and CDR2: SNHLY and FYNNEI. The CDR3 DNA is TGTGCCAGCAGTCCCACGGTCGCCCAATATGGCTACACCTTC. This codes for CASSPTVAQYGYTF.

This clone has just a few counts. One end of the junction does not line up with germline, which may come from a read error. J is TRBJ1-1 and V is TRBV25-1; D is uncertain. CDR1 and CDR2 (germline): MGHDK, SYGVNS. This CDR3 comprises 9 residues. The CDR3 DNA sequence: TGTGCCAGCGGAATTAGTACGGGTTTT. Its protein product is CASGISTGF.

The V call is TRBV18, the J call TRBJ1-1; no firm D call. CDR1 is KGHSH, CDR2 LQKENI, per germline. The germline V and J ends were trimmed by 4 bases and 6 bases, with 12 bases remaining between them. This CDR3 is 13 amino acids long. This chain's CDR3 is CASSLHQDSEAFF. The DNA for the CDR3 is TGTGCCAGCTCACTACATCAGGATTCTGAAGCTTTCTTT.

The V and J genes are TRBV19 and TRBJ1-5; no definite D call. CDR1 and CDR2 from the germline V gene are LNHDA and SQIVND (reference sequence). Trimming shortened V by 4 bases and J by 1 base, and 14 bases separated the two germline ends. The CDR3 totals 16 residues. The CDR3 nucleotides are TGTGCCAGTAGTAAATATCCAACGGGGAGCAATCAGCCCCAGCATTTT. Translation gives CASSKYPTGSNQPQHF.

V usage is TRBV3-1 (or the pseudogene TRBV3-2) and J usage is TRBJ2-7; D perhaps matches TRBD1 (5 bases). CDR1 is LGHDT and CDR2 is YNNKEL in the germline V gene (reference sequence). Between the trimmed V and J ends, which lost 1 base and 0 bases, there was a span of 10 bases. The CDR3 totals 15 residues. The DNA for the CDR3 is TGTGCCAGCAGCCAAGCAGGGCCCCTCTCCTACGAGCAGTACTTC. It specifies CASSQAGPLSYEQYF.

This clone turned up a few times. The rearrangement uses TRBV5-1 and TRBJ1-1; 9 bases match TRBD1. Per germline, CDR1 SGHRS and CDR2 YFSETQ. The CDR3 contains 16 residues. With V trimmed by 4 bases and J by 0 bases, 7 bases remained unmatched. CDR3 sequence reads: CASSTGQGRMNTEAFF. CDR3 in DNA: TGCGCCAGCAGCACAGGACAGGGGAGAATGAACACTGAAGCTTTCTTT.

The rearrangement uses TRBV18 and TRBJ2-7; 14 bases fit TRBD2. In germline, CDR1 is KGHSH, CDR2 LQKENI. The V gene end was trimmed by 3 bases and the J gene end by 5 bases; junction bases not matched to a gene: 6. CDR3 length: 16 amino acids. CDR3 bases: TGTGCCAGCTCACCCCCCGGACTAGCGGGAGGTAACGAGCAGTACTTC. Its protein is CASSPPGLAGGNEQYF.

The rearrangement joins TRBV20-1 to TRBJ1-2; D may be TRBD1 (6 bases). The CDR3 length is 11 residues. Germline V gives CDR1 DFQATT, CDR2 SNEGSKA (reference sequence). In nucleotides, the CDR3 is TGCAGCGTCGACAGGCACTATGGCTACACCTTC. Translating gives CSVDRHYGYTF.

V usage is TRBV5-5 and J usage is TRBJ2-1, with 7 bases identical to TRBD1. Germline V gene data show CDR1 as SGHKS and CDR2 as YYEKEE (reference sequence). V was pared by 2 bases and J by 6 bases, with 5 bases of the junction left unmatched. The CDR3 has 14 residues. In nucleotides, the CDR3 is TGTGCCAGCAGCTTAGGACAGGTTGGCAATGAGCAGTTCTTC. It codes for CASSLGQVGNEQFF.

The genes are TRBV6-6 and TRBJ2-7; D perhaps matches TRBD2 (5 bases). CDR3 size: 12 residues. V lost 2 bases to trimming and J lost 6 bases, with 8 bases between them. Germline lookup yields CDR1 MNHNY and CDR2 SVGAGI (reference sequence). CDR3: CASSYTGSEQYF. CDR3 DNA: TGTGCCAGCAGTTACACTGGGAGCGAGCAGTACTTC.

The chain joins TRBV19 to TRBJ1-2; 9 bases map to TRBD1. V lost 5 bases to trimming and J lost 2 bases; unmatched junction nucleotides: 6. CDR1 LNHDA and CDR2 SQIVND come from the germline V gene (reference sequence). This CDR3 has 15 residues. CDR3 sequence reads: CASSQRDRVNYGYTF. The CDR3, as DNA: TGTGCCAGTAGTCAACGGGACAGGGTGAACTATGGCTACACCTTC.